This is a list of T cell receptor beta chains from one sample in a study of CD8 T cells in Susac syndrome. TCRdb passed the immunoSEQ multiplex PCR reads through MiXCR, listing each CDR3 protein once. In the table there are 60,000 to 75,000 distinct CDR3 sequences, around 93% of which are singletons. The specimen was CD8+ T cells from PBMCs. These receptors all stem from a human donor in good health. Each CDR3 is given with its conserved first and last residue. Fields, in order: CDR3 length, J gene, D gene, V gene, clone size, CDR3 DNA, CDR3 protein. D genes are given only for firm matches. Size is omitted from some rows. Given values are once, few, many or a class for expanded clones.

16	TRBJ2-2	TRBD1	TRBV5-1	once	TGCGCCAGCAGCTTGGCTACAGGGGGATGGACCGGGGAGCTGTTTTTT	CASSLATGGWTGELFF
13	TRBJ2-7	-	TRBV28	-	TGTGCCAGCAGTTTGGGGCCCGCTACCGAGCAGTACTTC	CASSLGPATEQYF
13	TRBJ1-1	-	TRBV5-4	-	TGTGCCAGCACCTTCGGAGGGAACACTGAAGCTTTCTTT	CASTFGGNTEAFF
14	TRBJ2-7	TRBD2	TRBV19	-	TGTGCCAGTAGTAGTAGCGGGGACTCCTACGAGCAGTACTTC	CASSSSGDSYEQYF
16	TRBJ2-5	TRBD1	TRBV24-1	-	TGTGCCACCAGTGATTCAGCCCGGACAGGAAGGGAGACCCAGTACTTC	CATSDSARTGRETQYF
15	TRBJ1-1	-	TRBV4-1	-	TGCGCCAGCAGCCCGCTGGGGTTCCTGAACACTGAAGCTTTCTTT	CASSPLGFLNTEAFF
15	TRBJ2-3	TRBD2	TRBV7-3	-	TGTGCCAGCAGTTCTAGCGGGGGGATCTCAGATACGCAGTATTTT	CASSSSGGISDTQYF
13	TRBJ2-1	-	TRBV12-3/TRBV12-4	few	TGTGCCAGCAGTTTAGTTTCCAGAGATGAGCAGTTCTTC	CASSLVSRDEQFF
13	TRBJ2-5	-	TRBV4-1	once	TGCGCCAGCAGACAAGACCACCAAGAGACCCAGTACTTC	CASRQDHQETQYF
16	TRBJ2-1	TRBD1	TRBV18	-	TGTGCCAGCTCACCACCGGCGGGACAGGGCTACAATGAGCAGTTCTTC	CASSPPAGQGYNEQFF
15	TRBJ2-7	-	TRBV5-8	-	TGTGCCAGCAGCTGGGAGGGGGTTAGCTCCTACGAGCAGTACTTC	CASSWEGVSSYEQYF
15	TRBJ2-4	TRBD2	TRBV12-3/TRBV12-4	-	TGTGCCAGCAGCCCTAGCGGGGGCACCAAAAACATTCAGTACTTC	CASSPSGGTKNIQYF
14	TRBJ2-2	TRBD1	TRBV7-9	-	TGTGCCAGCATCCGACAGGGGGACACCGGGGAGCTGTTTTTT	CASIRQGDTGELFF
15	TRBJ2-5	TRBD2	TRBV6-2/TRBV6-3	-	TGTGCCAGCAGTTACCAGCGGGGGGGCGAAGAGACCCAGTACTTC	CASSYQRGGEETQYF
15	TRBJ2-1	-	TRBV25-1	-	TGTGCCAGCAGTGAGAGCGGAAGCTCCTACAATGAGCAGTTCTTC	CASSESGSSYNEQFF
16	TRBJ2-2	TRBD1	TRBV7-9	-	TGTGCCAGCAGGACTACAGGGGTTGGAGGAACCGGGGAGCTGTTTTTT	CASRTTGVGGTGELFF
22	TRBJ2-6	-	TRBV5-6	-	TGTGCCAGCAGCTTGGGTGCCGCGCTTTCAACTATTTCTAACTCTGGGGCCAACGTCCTGACTTTC	CASSLGAALSTISNSGANVLTF
15	TRBJ2-2	TRBD2	TRBV6-1	-	TGTGCCAGCAGTGCTATAGCGGGAGACACCGGGGAGCTGTTTTTT	CASSAIAGDTGELFF
16	TRBJ2-1	TRBD1	TRBV27	-	TGTGCCAGCAGTTCGACAGGGGGCGCCTCCTACAATGAGCAGTTCTTC	CASSSTGGASYNEQFF
15	TRBJ1-1	-	TRBV5-6	-	TGTGCCAGCAGTCATGTGGCTGGGGGGAGGACTGAAGCTTTCTTT	CASSHVAGGRTEAFF
13	TRBJ1-5	-	TRBV6-5	-	TGTGCCAGCAGTTACTCGAACCTCCAGCCCCAGCATTTT	CASSYSNLQPQHF
11	TRBJ2-4	-	TRBV27	-	TGTGCCAGCAGGACCAAAAACATTCAGTACTTC	CASRTKNIQYF
14	TRBJ2-5	TRBD1	TRBV12-3/TRBV12-4	-	TGTGCCAGCAGGTCCGGGACAGCCCAAGAGACCCAGTACTTC	CASRSGTAQETQYF
12	TRBJ2-1	-	TRBV29-1	-	TGCAGCCCTACCGCGACTACGGGTGAGCAGTTCTTC	CSPTATTGEQFF
18	TRBJ1-2	TRBD1	TRBV9	-	TGTGCCAGCAGCGCAGCCGGGACAGTATTACTGGACTACTATGGCTACACCTTC	CASSAAGTVLLDYYGYTF
15	TRBJ2-7	TRBD2	TRBV9	-	TGTGCCAGCAGTTTAAGCGGGGGGAGCTCCTACGAGCAGTACTTC	CASSLSGGSSYEQYF
15	TRBJ1-1	-	TRBV5-1	-	TGCGCCAGCAGCTTGGAGGGGACACCCCCTTGGGAAGCTTTCTTT	CASSLEGTPPWEAFF
13	TRBJ1-1	-	TRBV5-1	few	TGCGCCAGCAGCTTGAGTCGGAACACTGAAGCTTTCTTT	CASSLSRNTEAFF
16	TRBJ2-7	TRBD1	TRBV7-6	-	TGTGCCAGCAGCTCGTCCGGGACAGGGGATACCTACGAGCAGTACTTC	CASSSSGTGDTYEQYF
12	TRBJ2-1	-	TRBV12-3/TRBV12-4	-	TGTGCCAGCAGTTTAGCGGGGGATGAGCAGTTCTTC	CASSLAGDEQFF
11	TRBJ2-1	-	TRBV27	once	TGTGCCAGCAGTTTCGGGTTTGAGCAGTTCTTC	CASSFGFEQFF
16	TRBJ2-5	TRBD2	TRBV27	-	TGTGCCAGCAGTATCAATAGCGGGGTACTTCAAGAGACCCAGTACTTC	CASSINSGVLQETQYF
16	TRBJ2-1	-	TRBV6-2/TRBV6-3	once	TGTGCCAGCAGTTACGACGGAGGTCTCGGAGGCTATGAGCAGTTCTTC	CASSYDGGLGGYEQFF
13	TRBJ2-3	-	TRBV29-1	-	TGCAGCGTTGTGACAGGGAGGGCAGATACGCAGTATTTT	CSVVTGRADTQYF
12	TRBJ1-2	-	TRBV24-1	-	TGTGCCACCAGTGATTCCGGCTATGGCTACACCTTC	CATSDSGYGYTF
13	TRBJ2-1	-	TRBV27	-	TGTGCCAGCAGTTTTGGATTAGAAAATGAGCAGTTCTTC	CASSFGLENEQFF
15	TRBJ1-2	-	TRBV4-3	-	TGCGCCAGCAGCCAAAGCGCAGGCTTTAATTCGGGCTACACCTTC	CASSQSAGFNSGYTF
15	TRBJ2-2	-	TRBV29-1	-	TGCAGCGTTGCGGGACGGGGAATCGACACCGGGGAGCTGTTTTTT	CSVAGRGIDTGELFF
16	TRBJ1-2	-	TRBV10-3	-	TGTGCCATCAGTGAGTCGCCAGGCAGGGCCGGCTATGGCTACACCTTC	CAISESPGRAGYGYTF
15	TRBJ2-2	-	TRBV19	-	TGTGCCAGTAGTATAGCGGGGGAGAACACCGGGGAGCTGTTTTTT	CASSIAGENTGELFF
13	TRBJ1-3	-	TRBV29-1	-	TGCAGCGGTGCGGCCGACTCTGGAAACACCATATATTTT	CSGAADSGNTIYF
16	TRBJ1-2	TRBD1	TRBV12-3/TRBV12-4	-	TGTGCCAGCAGTTTCGACAGGGACGGGTTTCGAGATGGCTACACCTTC	CASSFDRDGFRDGYTF
18	TRBJ2-3	-	TRBV27	-	TGTGCCAGCAGTCCGATAACGGGAACGGCAATTGGGATAGATACGCAGTATTTT	CASSPITGTAIGIDTQYF
15	TRBJ2-2	-	TRBV4-1	-	TGCGCCAGCAGCCAAGAAAACAGCCTCACCGGGGAGCTGTTTTTT	CASSQENSLTGELFF
16	TRBJ1-1	-	TRBV4-3	-	TGCGCCAGCAGCCAAGATAGGGGCAGGGTGGGGACTGAAGCTTTCTTT	CASSQDRGRVGTEAFF
14	TRBJ2-1	-	TRBV4-2	-	TGTGCCAGCAGCTCCAACCAACTAGTTACTGAGCAGTTCTTC	CASSSNQLVTEQFF
13	TRBJ2-5	-	TRBV7-9	-	TGTGCCAGCAGCTTTTTATCCCGGGAGACCCAGTACTTC	CASSFLSRETQYF
14	TRBJ2-7	-	TRBV27	-	TGTGCCAGCAGTCCCCCATCACGGGGCTACGAGCAGTACTTC	CASSPPSRGYEQYF
14	TRBJ2-2	-	TRBV6-5	-	TGTGCCAGCAGTTACTCTGGTGGCACCGGGGAGCTGTTTTTT	CASSYSGGTGELFF
11	TRBJ2-1	-	TRBV29-1	-	TGCAGCGTTGACCCGAACAATGAGCAGTTCTTC	CSVDPNNEQFF
12	TRBJ2-1	-	TRBV3-1	-	TGTGCCAGCAGCGACAGGTTCGATGAGCAGTTCTTC	CASSDRFDEQFF
13	TRBJ2-1	-	TRBV7-3	-	TGTGCCAGCAGCTTAGTAAGGGGTACTGAGCAGTTCTTC	CASSLVRGTEQFF
13	TRBJ2-2	-	TRBV3-1	-	TGTGCCAGCAGCCAAGAGTCTGTCGGGGAGCTGTTTTTT	CASSQESVGELFF
13	TRBJ1-2	-	TRBV6-5	-	TGTGCCAGCAGTTACGGAGGGGCGAATGGCTACACCTTC	CASSYGGANGYTF